This TCR beta chain was sequenced during a study of response to subunit inactivated influenza vaccine. With 4 bases clipped from V and 7 bases from J, the junction kept 24 bases outside the gene matches. This CDR3 contains 20 residues. Germline CDR1 reads SGHRS; CDR2 reads YFSETQ. Only a few counts were recorded for this clonotype. TCRdb reprocessed the RT-PCR reads with MiXCR, giving one entry per CDR3 protein. The table lists 600,000 to 850,000 distinct CDR3 sequences, approximately 14% of them singletons, with approximately 7.6% in the top ten. The sample consisted of PBMCs from blood, taken around two weeks before vaccination. This TCR derives from a man aged 45-60 years who received an inactivated influenza vaccine. This chain joins TRBV5-1 and TRBJ2-1; 9 bases match TRBD2. The chain's CDR3 is CASSPTTSGSSGVWGNEQFF. CDR3 DNA sequence: TGCGCCAGCAGCCCGACGACTAGCGGTTCGTCGGGGGTATGGGGTAATGAGCAGTTCTTC.